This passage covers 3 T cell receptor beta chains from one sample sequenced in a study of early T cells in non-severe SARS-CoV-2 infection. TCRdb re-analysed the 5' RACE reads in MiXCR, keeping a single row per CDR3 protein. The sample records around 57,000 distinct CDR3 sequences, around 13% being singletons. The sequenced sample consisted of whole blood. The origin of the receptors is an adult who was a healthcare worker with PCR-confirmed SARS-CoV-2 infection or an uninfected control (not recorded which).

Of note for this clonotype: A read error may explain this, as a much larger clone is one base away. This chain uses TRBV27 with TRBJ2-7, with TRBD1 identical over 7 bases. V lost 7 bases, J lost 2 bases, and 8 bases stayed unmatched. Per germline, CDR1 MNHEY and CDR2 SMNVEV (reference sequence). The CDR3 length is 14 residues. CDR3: CASTHAGTAYEQYF. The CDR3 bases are TGTGCCAGCACCCATGCCGGGACAGCCTACGAGCAGTACTTC.

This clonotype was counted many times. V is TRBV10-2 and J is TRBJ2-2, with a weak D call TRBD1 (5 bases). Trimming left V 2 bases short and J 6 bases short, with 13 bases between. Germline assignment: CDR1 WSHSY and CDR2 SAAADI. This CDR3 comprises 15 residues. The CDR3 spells CASSEGATVSGELFF. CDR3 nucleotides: TGCGCCAGCAGTGAGGGTGCGACAGTTTCCGGGGAGCTGTTTTTT.

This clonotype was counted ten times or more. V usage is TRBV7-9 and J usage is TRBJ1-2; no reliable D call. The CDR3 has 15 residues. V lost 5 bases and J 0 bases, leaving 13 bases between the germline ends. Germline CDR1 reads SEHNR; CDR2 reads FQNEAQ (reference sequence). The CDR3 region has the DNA TGTGCCAGCAGCCAGAACGCAGCTTCTAACTATGGCTACACCTTC. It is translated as CASSQNAASNYGYTF.